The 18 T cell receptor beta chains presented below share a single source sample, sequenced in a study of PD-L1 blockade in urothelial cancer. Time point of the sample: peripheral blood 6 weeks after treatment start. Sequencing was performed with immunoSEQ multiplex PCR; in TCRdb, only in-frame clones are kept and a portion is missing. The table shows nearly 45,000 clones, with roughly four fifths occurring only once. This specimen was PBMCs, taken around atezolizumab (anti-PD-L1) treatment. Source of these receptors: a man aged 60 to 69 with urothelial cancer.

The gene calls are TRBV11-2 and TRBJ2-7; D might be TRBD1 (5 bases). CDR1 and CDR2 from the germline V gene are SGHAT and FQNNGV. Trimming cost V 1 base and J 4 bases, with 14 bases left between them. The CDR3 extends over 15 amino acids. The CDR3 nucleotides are TGTGCCAGCAGCTTAGGTGGCCAGGGCTATTACGAGCAGTACTTC. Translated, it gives CASSLGGQGYYEQYF.

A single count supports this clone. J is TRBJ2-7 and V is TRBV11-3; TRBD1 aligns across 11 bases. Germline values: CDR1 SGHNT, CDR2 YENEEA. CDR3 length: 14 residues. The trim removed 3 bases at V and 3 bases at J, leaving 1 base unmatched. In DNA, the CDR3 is TGTGCCAGCAGCTTGGGGACAGGGGGCTACGAGCAGTACTTC. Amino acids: CASSLGTGGYEQYF.

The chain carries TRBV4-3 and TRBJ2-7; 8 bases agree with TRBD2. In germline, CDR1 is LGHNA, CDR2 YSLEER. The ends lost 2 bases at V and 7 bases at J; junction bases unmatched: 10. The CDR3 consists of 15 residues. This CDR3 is CASSQMTSAPGEQYF. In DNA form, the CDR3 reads TGCGCCAGCAGCCAAATGACTAGCGCCCCAGGGGAGCAGTACTTC.

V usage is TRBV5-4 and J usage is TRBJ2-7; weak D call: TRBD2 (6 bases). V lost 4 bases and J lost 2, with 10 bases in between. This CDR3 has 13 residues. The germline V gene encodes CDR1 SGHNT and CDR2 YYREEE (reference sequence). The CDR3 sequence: CASSTPGAYEQYF. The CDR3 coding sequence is TGTGCCAGCAGCACCCCGGGGGCCTACGAGCAGTACTTC. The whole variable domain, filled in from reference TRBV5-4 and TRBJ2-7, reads ETGVTQSPTHLIKTRGQQVTLRCSSQSGHNTVSWYQQALGQGPQFIFQYYREEENGRGNFPPRFSGLQFPNYSSELNVNALELDDSALYLCASSTPGAYEQYFGPGTRLTVT.

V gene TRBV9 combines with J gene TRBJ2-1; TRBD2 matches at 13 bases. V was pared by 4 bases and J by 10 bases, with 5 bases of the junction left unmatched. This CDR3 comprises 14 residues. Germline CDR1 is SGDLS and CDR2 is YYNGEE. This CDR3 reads CASSTSGGAPEQFF. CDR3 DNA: TGTGCCAGCAGCACTAGCGGGGGGGCCCCCGAGCAGTTCTTC.

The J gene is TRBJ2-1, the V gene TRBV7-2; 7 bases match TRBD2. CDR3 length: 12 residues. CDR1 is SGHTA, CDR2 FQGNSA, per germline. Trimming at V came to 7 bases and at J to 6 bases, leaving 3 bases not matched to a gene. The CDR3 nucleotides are TGTGCCAGCAAGCGGGATACCAATGAGCAGTTCTTC. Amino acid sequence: CASKRDTNEQFF.

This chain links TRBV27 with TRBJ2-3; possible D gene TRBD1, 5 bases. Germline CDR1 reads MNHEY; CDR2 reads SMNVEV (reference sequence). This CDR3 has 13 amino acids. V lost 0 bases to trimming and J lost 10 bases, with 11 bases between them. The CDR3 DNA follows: TGTGCCAGCAGTTTATCAGGGGCCGTCGCGCAGTATTTT. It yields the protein CASSLSGAVAQYF.

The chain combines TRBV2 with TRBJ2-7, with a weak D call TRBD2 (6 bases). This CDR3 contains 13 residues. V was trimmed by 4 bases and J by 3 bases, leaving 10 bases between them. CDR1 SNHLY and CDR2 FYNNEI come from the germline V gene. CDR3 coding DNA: TGTGCCAGCAGTGGCGCGGAGGGCTACGAGCAGTACTTC. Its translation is CASSGAEGYEQYF.

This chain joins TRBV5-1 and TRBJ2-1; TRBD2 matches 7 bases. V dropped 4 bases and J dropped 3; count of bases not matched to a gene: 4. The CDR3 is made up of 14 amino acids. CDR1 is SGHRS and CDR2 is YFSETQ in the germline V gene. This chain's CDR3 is CASSLLAVYNEQFF. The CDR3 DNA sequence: TGCGCCAGCAGCCTCCTAGCGGTCTACAATGAGCAGTTCTTC. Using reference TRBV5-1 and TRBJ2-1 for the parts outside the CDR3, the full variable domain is KAGVTQTPRYLIKTRGQQVTLSCSPISGHRSVSWYQQTPGQGLQFLFEYFSETQRNKGNFPGRFSGRQFSNSRSEMNVSTLELGDSALYLCASSLLAVYNEQFFGPGTRLTVL.

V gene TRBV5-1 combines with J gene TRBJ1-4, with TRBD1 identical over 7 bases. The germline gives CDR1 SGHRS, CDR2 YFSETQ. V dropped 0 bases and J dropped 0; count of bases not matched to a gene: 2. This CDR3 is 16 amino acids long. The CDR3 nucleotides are TGCGCCAGCAGCTTGGGACAGGGTACAACTAATGAAAAACTGTTTTTT. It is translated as CASSLGQGTTNEKLFF.

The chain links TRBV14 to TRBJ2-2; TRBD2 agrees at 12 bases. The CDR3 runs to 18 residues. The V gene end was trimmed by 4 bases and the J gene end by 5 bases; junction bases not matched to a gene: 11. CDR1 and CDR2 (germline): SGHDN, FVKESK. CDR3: CASSRLLAGGPKTGELFF. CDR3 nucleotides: TGTGCCAGCAGCCGTTTACTAGCGGGAGGCCCTAAAACCGGGGAGCTGTTTTTT.

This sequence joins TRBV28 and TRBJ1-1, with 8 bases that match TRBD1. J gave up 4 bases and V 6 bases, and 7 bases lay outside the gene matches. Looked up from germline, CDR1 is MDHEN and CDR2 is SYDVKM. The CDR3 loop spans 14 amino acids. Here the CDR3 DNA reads TGTGCCAGCAGCCAAATAACAGGGGGCACTGAAGCTTTCTTT. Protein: CASSQITGGTEAFF.

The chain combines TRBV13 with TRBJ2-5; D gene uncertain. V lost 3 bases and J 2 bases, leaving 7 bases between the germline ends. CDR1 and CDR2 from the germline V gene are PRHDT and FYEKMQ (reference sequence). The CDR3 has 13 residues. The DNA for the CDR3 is TGTGCCAGCAGCTTCACAGTTCAAGAGACCCAGTACTTC. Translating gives CASSFTVQETQYF. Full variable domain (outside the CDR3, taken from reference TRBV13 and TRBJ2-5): AAGVIQSPRHLIKEKRETATLKCYPIPRHDTVYWYQQGPGQDPQFLISFYEKMQSDKGSIPDRFSAQQFSDYHSELNMSSLELGDSALYFCASSFTVQETQYFGPGTRLLVL.

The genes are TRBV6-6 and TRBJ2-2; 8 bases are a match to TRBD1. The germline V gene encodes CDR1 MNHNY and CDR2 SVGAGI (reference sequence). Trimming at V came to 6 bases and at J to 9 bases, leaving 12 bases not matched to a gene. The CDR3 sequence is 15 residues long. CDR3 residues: CASSPEQGVDRELFF. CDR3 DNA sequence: TGTGCCAGCAGCCCGGAACAGGGGGTCGACCGGGAGCTGTTTTTT.

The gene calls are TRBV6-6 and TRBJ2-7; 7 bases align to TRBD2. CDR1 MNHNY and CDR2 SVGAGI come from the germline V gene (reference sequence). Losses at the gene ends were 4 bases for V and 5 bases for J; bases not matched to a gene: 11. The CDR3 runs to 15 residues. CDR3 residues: CASSSRAGSSDEQYF. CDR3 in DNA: TGTGCCAGCAGTTCTCGAGCGGGATCTTCCGACGAGCAGTACTTC.

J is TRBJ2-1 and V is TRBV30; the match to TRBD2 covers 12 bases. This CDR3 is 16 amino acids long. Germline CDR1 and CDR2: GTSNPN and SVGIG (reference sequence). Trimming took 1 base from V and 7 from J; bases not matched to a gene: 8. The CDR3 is CAWSEGLAGPHNEQFF. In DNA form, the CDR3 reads TGTGCCTGGAGTGAGGGACTAGCGGGTCCCCATAATGAGCAGTTCTTC.

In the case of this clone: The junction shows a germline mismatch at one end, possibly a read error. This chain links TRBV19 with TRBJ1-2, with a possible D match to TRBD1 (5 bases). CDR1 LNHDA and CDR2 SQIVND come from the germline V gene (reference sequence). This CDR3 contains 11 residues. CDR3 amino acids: CASSRDYGYTF. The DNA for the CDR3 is TGTGCCAGTAGTAGGGACTATGGCTACACCTTT.

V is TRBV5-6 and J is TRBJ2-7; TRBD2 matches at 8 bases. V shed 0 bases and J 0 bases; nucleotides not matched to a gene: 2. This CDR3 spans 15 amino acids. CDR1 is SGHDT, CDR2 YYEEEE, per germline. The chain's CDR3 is CASSLGLAGSYEQYF. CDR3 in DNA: TGTGCCAGCAGCTTGGGCCTAGCGGGCTCCTACGAGCAGTACTTC. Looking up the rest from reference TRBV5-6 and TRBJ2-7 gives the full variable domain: DAGVTQSPTHLIKTRGQQVTLRCSPKSGHDTVSWYQQALGQGPQFIFQYYEEEERQRGNFPDRFSGHQFPNYSSELNVNALLLGDSALYLCASSLGLAGSYEQYFGPGTRLTVT.